In its sample, the clone carrying this TCR beta chain was seen once. Sequencing used immunoSEQ multiplex PCR; TCRdb keeps in-frame clones, though not all of them. The sample consists of 90,000 to 130,000 clones, roughly 70% of them appearing once. Germline lookup yields CDR1 SGHNT and CDR2 YYREEE (reference sequence). With 0 bases clipped from V and 4 bases from J, the junction kept 12 bases outside the gene matches. This CDR3 contains 17 residues. The sample originates from a study of blood T cell repertoires in COVID-19. Study background: PBMCs, B-cell-depleted T cells, or T cells provided the cDNA or gDNA that made up the material.

Sequenced input: peripheral blood. The rearrangement joins TRBV5-4 to TRBJ2-5; 7 bases match TRBD2. This sequence originates from a woman aged 40 to 50 with acute or convalescent COVID-19. The CDR3: CASSLAQIASGGETQYF. The CDR3, as DNA: TGTGCCAGCAGCTTGGCCCAGATAGCTTCGGGGGGAGAGACCCAGTACTTC.